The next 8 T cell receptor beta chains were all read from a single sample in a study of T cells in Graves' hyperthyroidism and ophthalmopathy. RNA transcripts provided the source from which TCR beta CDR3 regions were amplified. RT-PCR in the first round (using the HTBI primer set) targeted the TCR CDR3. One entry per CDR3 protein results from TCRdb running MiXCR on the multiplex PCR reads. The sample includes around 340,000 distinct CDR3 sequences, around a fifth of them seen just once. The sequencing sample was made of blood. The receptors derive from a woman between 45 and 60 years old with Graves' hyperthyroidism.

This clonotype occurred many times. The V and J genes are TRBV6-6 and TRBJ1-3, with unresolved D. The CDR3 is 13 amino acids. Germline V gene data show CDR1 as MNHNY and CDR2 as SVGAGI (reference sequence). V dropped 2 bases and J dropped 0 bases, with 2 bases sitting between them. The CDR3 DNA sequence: TGTGCCAGCAGTTACACCTCTGGAAACACCATATATTTT. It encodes CASSYTSGNTIYF.

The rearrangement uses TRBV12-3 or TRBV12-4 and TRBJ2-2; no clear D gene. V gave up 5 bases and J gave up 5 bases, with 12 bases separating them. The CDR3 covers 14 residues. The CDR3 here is CASSHLQATGELFF. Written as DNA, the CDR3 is TGTGCCAGCAGTCATCTCCAGGCAACCGGGGAGCTGTTTTTT.

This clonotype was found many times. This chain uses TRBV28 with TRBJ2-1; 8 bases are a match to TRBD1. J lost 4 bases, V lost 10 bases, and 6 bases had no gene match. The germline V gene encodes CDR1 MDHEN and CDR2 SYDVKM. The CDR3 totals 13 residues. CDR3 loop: CAISGQVYNEQFF. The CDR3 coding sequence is TGTGCCATTTCGGGACAGGTATACAATGAGCAGTTCTTC.

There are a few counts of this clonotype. The CDR3 loop reads CASTSGTGGKNEQFF. DNA for the CDR3: TGTGCCAGCACTTCCGGGACAGGGGGTAAGAATGAGCAGTTCTTC. The chain recombines TRBV6-6 with TRBJ2-1, with 11 bases lining up with TRBD1. J was trimmed by 7 bases and V by 7 bases; bases with no gene match: 9. CDR1 is MNHNY, CDR2 SVGAGI, per germline (reference sequence). There are 15 residues in the CDR3.

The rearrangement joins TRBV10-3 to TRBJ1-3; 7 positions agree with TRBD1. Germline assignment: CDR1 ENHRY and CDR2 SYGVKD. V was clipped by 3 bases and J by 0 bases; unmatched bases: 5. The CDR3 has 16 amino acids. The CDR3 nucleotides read TGTGCCATCAGTGATGAGGGGGCTAGCTCTGGAAACACCATATATTTT. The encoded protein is CAISDEGASSGNTIYF.

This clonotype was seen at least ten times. The CDR3 nucleotides are TGCAGTGCTCTTGACCCTCTTGCTTCCCCGGCCTACGAGCAGTACTTC. Residues: CSALDPLASPAYEQYF. The chain uses TRBV20-1 and TRBJ2-7; D unresolved. V was shortened by 5 bases and J by 2 bases, with 22 bases between the two germline ends. CDR1 DFQATT and CDR2 SNEGSKA come from the germline V gene (reference sequence). The CDR3 has 16 residues.

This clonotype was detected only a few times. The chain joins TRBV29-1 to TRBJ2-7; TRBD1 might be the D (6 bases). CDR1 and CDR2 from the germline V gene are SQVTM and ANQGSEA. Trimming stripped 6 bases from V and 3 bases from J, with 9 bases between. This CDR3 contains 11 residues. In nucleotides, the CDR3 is TGCAGCGTAAGGACAGACTACGAGCAGTACTTC. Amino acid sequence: CSVRTDYEQYF.

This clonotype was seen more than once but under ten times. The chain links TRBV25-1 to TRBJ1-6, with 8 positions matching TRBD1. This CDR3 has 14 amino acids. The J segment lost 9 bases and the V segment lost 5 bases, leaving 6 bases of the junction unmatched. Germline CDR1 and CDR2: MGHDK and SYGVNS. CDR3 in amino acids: CASSRQGQVSPLHF. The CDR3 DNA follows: TGTGCCAGCAGTAGACAGGGGCAGGTTTCACCCCTCCACTTT. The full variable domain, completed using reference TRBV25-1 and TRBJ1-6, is EADIYQTPRYLVIGTGKKITLECSQTMGHDKMYWYQQDPGMELHLIHYSYGVNSTEKGDLSSESTVSRIRTEHFPLTLESARPSHTSQYLCASSRQGQVSPLHFGNGTRLTVT.